The rows below give T cell receptor beta chains drawn from one sample of a study of CD8+ T cells in alopecia areata. Data came from immunoSEQ multiplex PCR; TCRdb stores just in-frame clones and leaves some out. The sample holds hundreds of thousands of clones, roughly two fifths seen once. This material consisted of CD4+ T cells sorted from blood, taken at approximately week 34, from a patient treated with tofacitinib. The receptor source for this set is a human donor with alopecia areata. Both conserved end residues are part of each CDR3. A D gene is named only where the DNA matches it firmly. Size is stated for part of the rows, as once, few or many counts, or as a class when the clone is expanded.

DNA	CDR3	length	D	V	size	J
TGTGCCAGCAGCCGCTCCCTTGGGGAGCAGTACTTC	CASSRSLGEQYF	12	-	TRBV7-2	-	TRBJ2-7
TGTGCCAGCAAACCCGGTAGCGGGGCTAGCACAGATACGCAGTATTTT	CASKPGSGASTDTQYF	16	TRBD2	TRBV9	-	TRBJ2-3
TGTGCCAGCAGTGGACAGGGGTTAAGTGGCTACACCTTC	CASSGQGLSGYTF	13	TRBD1	TRBV2	-	TRBJ1-2
TGCGCCAGCAGGCTGGACAAGAACACTGAAGCTTTCTTT	CASRLDKNTEAFF	13	-	TRBV10-1	-	TRBJ1-1
TGTGCCAGCAGCCGGCGAGATAGCGGGGGGCTGGGCAATGAGCAGTTCTTC	CASSRRDSGGLGNEQFF	17	TRBD2	TRBV7-3	-	TRBJ2-1
TGCGCCAGCAGCCAACCCACGACAGGGAACACTGAAGCTTTCTTT	CASSQPTTGNTEAFF	15	-	TRBV4-1	-	TRBJ1-1
TGTGCCAGCAGTTACGACGGGGGGACCTACAATGAGCAGTTCTTC	CASSYDGGTYNEQFF	15	TRBD2	TRBV6-5	-	TRBJ2-1
TGTGCCAGCAGACCCACACTGCTCCAAGAGACCCAGTACTTC	CASRPTLLQETQYF	14	-	TRBV6-6	-	TRBJ2-5
TGTGCCAGCTCATTTGGACAGTCAACTAATGAAAAACTGTTTTTT	CASSFGQSTNEKLFF	15	-	TRBV18	few	TRBJ1-4
TGCGCCAGCAGCTGGCCGGGGTCCTCGAACACCGGGGAGCTGTTTTTT	CASSWPGSSNTGELFF	16	-	TRBV5-1	many	TRBJ2-2
TGCGCCAGCAGCTTGGTAGTCCAGCGGGGCTACAATGAGCAGTTCTTC	CASSLVVQRGYNEQFF	16	TRBD2	TRBV5-1	-	TRBJ2-1
TGTGCCAGCAGCCCCAAGACGCTTTACAATGAGCAGTTCTTC	CASSPKTLYNEQFF	14	-	TRBV14	few	TRBJ2-1
TGCAGCGTTGATAGGTTAGCGGGGGAGACCCAGTACTTC	CSVDRLAGETQYF	13	TRBD2	TRBV29-1	-	TRBJ2-5
TGTGCCAGCAGTTATGGTGGCGGGAGGGCCTACGAGCAGTACTTC	CASSYGGGRAYEQYF	15	TRBD2	TRBV6-5	-	TRBJ2-7
TGTGCCTGGAGTGTTGTCCAGGGTCCTGAAGCTTTCTTT	CAWSVVQGPEAFF	13	-	TRBV30	-	TRBJ1-1
TGTGCCAGCTGCAGGGGGCCTGGCGGGGAGCTGTTTTTT	CASCRGPGGELFF	13	TRBD1	TRBV7-3	-	TRBJ2-2
TGCGCCAGCAGCCAAGAGGAGGGACTAGCAGGAAGTGACGAGCAGTACTTC	CASSQEEGLAGSDEQYF	17	TRBD2	TRBV4-1	-	TRBJ2-7
TGCGCCAGCAGCTTGGGACTAACCACAGATACGCAGTATTTT	CASSLGLTTDTQYF	14	-	TRBV5-1	-	TRBJ2-3
TGTGCCCACGGGGGCTCCTATAATTCACCCCTCCACTTT	CAHGGSYNSPLHF	13	-	TRBV6-5	few	TRBJ1-6
TGTGCCAGCAGCCCGCGGGGAGGCGCCAATGAAAAACTGTTTTTT	CASSPRGGANEKLFF	15	-	TRBV7-9	few	TRBJ1-4
TGCGCCAGCAGCCAAGTAATCCCCCGGGGGGCTAGCGGAAACACCGGGGAGCTGTTTTTT	CASSQVIPRGASGNTGELFF	20	-	TRBV4-1	-	TRBJ2-2
TGCGCCAGCAGCCGGGGGACAGGTGCCCCCTACGAGCAGTACTTC	CASSRGTGAPYEQYF	15	TRBD1	TRBV5-1	-	TRBJ2-7
TGTGCCAGCAGCTTAACCGGGAGGGGTGGCTACACCTTC	CASSLTGRGGYTF	13	-	TRBV11-2	many	TRBJ1-2
TGTGCCAGCAGCCCAACAGGGGGAGGTTACAATGAGCAGTTCTTC	CASSPTGGGYNEQFF	15	TRBD1	TRBV5-4	few	TRBJ2-1
TGTGCCAGCAGTGGCCTAGCGGGAGAACTCGAGCAGTACTTC	CASSGLAGELEQYF	14	TRBD2	TRBV25-1	-	TRBJ2-7
TGCGCCAGCAGCTTTGACAGGCAGGACGAGCAGTACTTC	CASSFDRQDEQYF	13	-	TRBV5-1	-	TRBJ2-7
TGTGCCAGCAGCGGACGATTTACAGATACGCAGTATTTT	CASSGRFTDTQYF	13	-	TRBV7-9	-	TRBJ2-3
TGTGCCAGCAGTTATATCGGGAGTACAGAAGGCTACACCTTC	CASSYIGSTEGYTF	14	-	TRBV5-4	-	TRBJ1-2
TGCGCCAGCAGCTTAACGACAGACTCTGGGGCCAACGTCCTGACTTTC	CASSLTTDSGANVLTF	16	-	TRBV5-1	few	TRBJ2-6
TGTGCCAGCAGCTTAGGGTGGACTAGCGGGGGGGCCGGGGAGCTGTTTTTT	CASSLGWTSGGAGELFF	17	TRBD2	TRBV7-8	once	TRBJ2-2
TGTGCCAGCAACCGGGACAGGGAGGAGACCCAGTACTTC	CASNRDREETQYF	13	TRBD1	TRBV2	-	TRBJ2-5
TGTGCCAGCAGCCAAGAGAGGCTAGCGGGAGATACGCAGTATTTT	CASSQERLAGDTQYF	15	TRBD2	TRBV14	-	TRBJ2-3
TGTGCCAGCAGCAAACAGGGGAAACAGCCCCAGCATTTT	CASSKQGKQPQHF	13	TRBD1	TRBV27	few	TRBJ1-5
TGTGCCAGCACCACAGGGGAAGTGGGAAATACGCAGTATTTT	CASTTGEVGNTQYF	14	TRBD1	TRBV2	few	TRBJ2-3
TGTGCCAGCAGTTCTTGGACCTCCAAGGGCTACACCTTC	CASSSWTSKGYTF	13	-	TRBV7-9	few	TRBJ1-2
TGTGCCAGCAGTGACCTAGCGGGAGGCCGCGATGAGCAGTTCTTC	CASSDLAGGRDEQFF	15	TRBD2	TRBV6-1	-	TRBJ2-1
TGCGCCAGCAGTCAATCGTGGCAGAGACATAACTACGAGCAGTACTTC	CASSQSWQRHNYEQYF	16	-	TRBV23-1	few	TRBJ2-7
TGTGCCAGCAGTGAATGGGGGGTGGCCACTGAAGCTTTCTTT	CASSEWGVATEAFF	14	-	TRBV25-1	once	TRBJ1-1
TGTGCCAGCAGAAGCGACACCATCCCACACGAGCAGTACTTC	CASRSDTIPHEQYF	14	-	TRBV2	-	TRBJ2-7
TGTGCCAGCAGTCTACAGGTAACGGTCGACGAGCAGTACTTC	CASSLQVTVDEQYF	14	-	TRBV6-5	-	TRBJ2-7
TGTGCCAGCAGTAGCCGGGGGCCCTCAACCTCCACAGATACGCAGTATTTT	CASSSRGPSTSTDTQYF	17	-	TRBV7-2	-	TRBJ2-3
TGTGCCTGGTCAACAGGGAATGTCCCTGAAGCTTTCTTT	CAWSTGNVPEAFF	13	-	TRBV30	-	TRBJ1-1
TGTGCCTGGAGCCAGGGAACCCCCTACGAGCAGTACTTC	CAWSQGTPYEQYF	13	-	TRBV30	few	TRBJ2-7
TGTGCCAGTCGCATCCGGACGTCCGGGGAGCTGTTTTTT	CASRIRTSGELFF	13	-	TRBV19	-	TRBJ2-2
TGTGCCAGCAGCGCCTCGCGATTCACTGAAGCTTTCTTT	CASSASRFTEAFF	13	-	TRBV7-2	-	TRBJ1-1
TGTGCCAGCAGTGCCCCCAAGGGACCGAACACTGAAGCTTTCTTT	CASSAPKGPNTEAFF	15	-	TRBV2	-	TRBJ1-1
TGCAGCGTAGAAGGGACAGGGGGCATGAACACTGAAGCTTTCTTT	CSVEGTGGMNTEAFF	15	TRBD1	TRBV29-1	-	TRBJ1-1
TGTGCCAGCAGCCCTAAATTGGGCGGGGGTACGCAGTATTTT	CASSPKLGGGTQYF	14	TRBD2	TRBV7-2	-	TRBJ2-3
TGTGCCAGCAGCTTAGACAGACCAACTAATCAGCCCCAGCATTTT	CASSLDRPTNQPQHF	15	-	TRBV7-2	-	TRBJ1-5
TGTGCCTGGAGGGTAGCGGGAGGGGATACGCAGTATTTT	CAWRVAGGDTQYF	13	TRBD2	TRBV30	-	TRBJ2-3
TGCGCCAGCAGCGCGGGGGATGCAGATACGCAGTATTTT	CASSAGDADTQYF	13	TRBD2	TRBV10-1	-	TRBJ2-3
TGTGCCAGCAGCCCTAACCTGGTAGCGAACACTGAAGCTTTCTTT	CASSPNLVANTEAFF	15	-	TRBV4-2	-	TRBJ1-1
TGTGCCAGCAGTTACGTCAGTTCGCACCACAATGAGCAGTTCTTC	CASSYVSSHHNEQFF	15	-	TRBV6-6	few	TRBJ2-1